The TCR beta chain described here comes from a study of Graves' ophthalmopathy and Graves' hyperthyroidism. Ophthalmopathy cases showed moderate-to-severe activity, scoring CAS ≥3 and NOSPECS ≥4, with duration under 3 months. Germline V gene data show CDR1 as SGHAT and CDR2 as FQNNGV. V gave up 5 bases and J gave up 4 bases, with 14 bases separating them. The CDR3 consists of 14 residues. General study findings and limits: The model predicted ophthalmopathy progression with about 70% sensitivity and 72% to 85% specificity. Most expanded clonotypes in thyroid above 0.001 frequency also showed up in blood.

This clonotype was recorded many times. Antigen unknown. RNA transcripts were the template, and TCR beta CDR3 regions were amplified from them. A first-round RT-PCR used HTBI primers, followed by a second-round multiplex PCR. One entry per CDR3 protein, called by TCRdb with MiXCR from the multiplex PCR reads. The sample has 150,000 to 200,000 distinct CDR3 sequences; 30% to 45% are singletons. The sequencing sample was made of peripheral blood. The chain is built from TRBV11-2 and TRBJ1-1; a weak D match, TRBD1 (6 bases). The sequence was obtained from a woman aged 40 to 50 with Graves' ophthalmopathy. The CDR3 loop is CASSEQGSFTEAFF. CDR3 coding DNA: TGTGCCAGCAGCGAACAGGGTAGCTTCACTGAAGCTTTCTTT.